Listed below are T cell receptor beta chains from one sample, sequenced in a study of PD-1 blockade in classical Hodgkin lymphoma. Assay used: immunoSEQ multiplex PCR; TCRdb lists only in-frame clones, some missing. This sample has 30,000 to 50,000 clones; 75% to 85% occur once, and the top ten carry 9.5% to 12%. The sample here was peripheral blood mononuclear cells (PBMCs), taken at baseline. These receptor sequences come from a human donor with classical Hodgkin lymphoma. CDR3s include the opening cysteine and the closing phenylalanine or tryptophan. Fields, in order: V gene, J gene, CDR3 protein.

TRBV5-1	TRBJ2-1	CASSLLQNEQFF
TRBV12-5	TRBJ2-1	CASGLVLFGGRSYNEQFF
TRBV11-2	TRBJ2-7	CASSGWDREISYEQYF
TRBV5-8	TRBJ1-3	CASSYGPSGNTIYF
TRBV7-9	TRBJ2-6	CASSNSGANVLTF
TRBV19	TRBJ2-2	CASSIAGGGTGELFF
TRBV28	TRBJ1-2	CASSVVTGYGYTF
TRBV29-1	TRBJ2-7	CSVKTGGGGYEQYF
TRBV6-1	TRBJ2-7	CASSDIRTGTYEQYF
TRBV5-1	TRBJ1-1	CASSLDGRMKDTEAFF
TRBV10-2	TRBJ2-7	CASSESIGRALYEQYF
TRBV2	TRBJ2-1	CASSPGQGAANEQFF
TRBV7-9	TRBJ2-1	CASSSNSDASEQFF
TRBV7-2	TRBJ2-2	CASSSELTGELFF
TRBV6-1	TRBJ2-2	CASRRAGNTGELFF
TRBV4-3	TRBJ1-3	CASSQGVRGHYGNTIYF
TRBV6-5	TRBJ2-7	CASSYSGRTYEQYF
TRBV5-4	TRBJ1-2	CASSLVSNYGYTF
TRBV6-5	TRBJ2-7	CASSYSIWGAAYEQYF
TRBV5-5	TRBJ2-1	CASSIPGQSSEQFF
TRBV7-3	TRBJ2-5	CASSLMGGPETQYF
TRBV5-5	TRBJ1-5	CASSLVTAHSNQPQHF
TRBV18	TRBJ2-7	CASSAGPGGEQYF
TRBV28	TRBJ1-3	CASCRGDYGNTIYF
TRBV6-6	TRBJ2-5	CASRAGGRETQYF
TRBV2	TRBJ2-7	CASSDWTSGYEQYF
TRBV19	TRBJ1-2	CASSIDQVYGYTF
TRBV2	TRBJ1-5	CASSEGGQPQHF
TRBV5-1	TRBJ2-6	CASSPEGGEVAGANVLTF
TRBV6-6	TRBJ2-2	CASSRWNTGELFF
TRBV7-6	TRBJ2-6	CASSPSGANVLTF
TRBV19	TRBJ2-3	CASKPKGGPSTDTQYF
TRBV9	TRBJ1-1	CASSAQTGLTEAFF
TRBV5-1	TRBJ2-7	CASSLLTSGNYEQYF
TRBV28	TRBJ1-1	CASSGRFTFLAFF
TRBV6-4	TRBJ1-3	CASSGPRQVVSGNTIYF
TRBV6-5	TRBJ1-3	CASSSLPGGTIYF
TRBV7-9	TRBJ1-1	CASSHTGGNTEAFF
TRBV11-2	TRBJ2-7	CASSLSEAEQYF
TRBV28	TRBJ2-5	CASSFGGGYQETQYF
TRBV6-5	TRBJ1-2	CASSARLGGVGYTF
TRBV2	TRBJ2-1	CASSEGQLSNEQFF
TRBV5-8	TRBJ1-6	CASSLGTSPNNSPLHF
TRBV6-1	TRBJ1-5	CASSASYSQPQHF
TRBV28	TRBJ2-6	CASSLLGRRGANVLTF
TRBV18	TRBJ2-1	CASSPPGLTPGEQFF
TRBV4-1	TRBJ2-3	CASSQGVAGGSTDTQYF
TRBV25-1	TRBJ2-3	CASSDVVSTDTQYF
TRBV28	TRBJ1-3	CASSRPGGGGNTIYF
TRBV18	TRBJ1-3	CASSLGQGYNTIYF
TRBV27	TRBJ2-1	CASSLSSQGFNEQFF
TRBV14	TRBJ2-1	CASSQDHSLVRAYNEQFF
TRBV7-8	TRBJ1-1	CASSLVGGIRAFF